This TCR beta chain stems from a study of cytomegalovirus exposure and HLA in healthy donors. Overall study results and limits: Reports indicated that the classifier achieved high specificity and sensitivity in diagnosing cytomegalovirus status.

The V gene end was trimmed by 3 bases and the J gene end by 0 bases; junction bases not matched to a gene: 2. Germline CDR1 reads SGHRS; CDR2 reads YFSETQ. The CDR3 length is 16 residues. As to this clone: Its antigen is still unknown.

Primers included in the PCR were 60 Vbeta and 13 Jbeta primers. Method: immunoSEQ multiplex PCR; TCRdb's copy keeps in-frame clones and lacks some. Among 150,000 to 200,000 clones listed, 65% to 80% were seen once. Source material: PBMCs. J is TRBJ2-2 and V is TRBV5-1; the match to TRBD2 covers 10 bases. The TCR originated in a young man in good health and CMV-seropositive. The CDR3 is CASSSGTSANTGELFF. CDR3 DNA sequence: TGCGCCAGCAGCTCGGGGACTAGCGCGAACACCGGGGAGCTGTTTTTT.